This entry lists 4 T cell receptor beta chains sequenced from one sample in a study of beta chain features in type 1 diabetes. Expressed TCRB transcripts were sequenced because the entire RNA isolate underwent reverse transcription. Sequencing used immunoSEQ multiplex PCR; TCRdb keeps in-frame clones, though not all of them. The table shows 150,000 or so clones, with over 7.5% occurring only once. The specimen sequenced was central memory CD4+ T cells from blood. All receptors derive from a young woman in good health.

The chain employs TRBV30 and TRBJ2-7; 8 bases are a match to TRBD1. V gave up 4 bases and J gave up 2 bases; unmatched junction bases: 7. Germline lookup yields CDR1 GTSNPN and CDR2 SVGIG (reference sequence). The CDR3 runs to 14 residues. DNA of the CDR3: TGTGCCTGGACGCCAGGGGGCCTAACCTACGAGCAGTACTTC. Amino acids: CAWTPGGLTYEQYF.

This clone was observed many times. The rearrangement joins TRBV5-5 to TRBJ2-7; D perhaps matches TRBD1 (5 bases). Looked up from germline, CDR1 is SGHKS and CDR2 is YYEKEE (reference sequence). The V and J ends lost 0 bases and 1 base respectively, with 11 bases between them. This CDR3 has 15 residues. The DNA for the CDR3 is TGTGCCAGCAGCTTGGCCACGACAGCATCCTACGAGCAGTACTTC. Amino acid sequence: CASSLATTASYEQYF.

This chain joins TRBV29-1 and TRBJ2-1, with 7 bases lining up with TRBD2. V shed 0 bases and J 4 bases; nucleotides not matched to a gene: 6. Germline V lookup: CDR1 SQVTM, CDR2 ANQGSEA. CDR3 length equals 15 residues. CDR3 bases: TGCAGCGTTGAAGATCGGGCTAGCGGATACAATGAGCAGTTCTTC. Translation: CSVEDRASGYNEQFF.

This chain connects TRBV7-2 to TRBJ2-7; perhaps TRBD1 as D (5 bases). V lost 1 base to trimming and J lost 4 bases, with 14 bases between them. The CDR3 is made up of 15 amino acids. Per the germline V gene, CDR1 is SGHTA and CDR2 is FQGNSA. The CDR3, as DNA: TGTGCCAGCAGCTTAGTCGGACATGGGCCTTACGAGCAGTACTTC. Translating it yields CASSLVGHGPYEQYF.